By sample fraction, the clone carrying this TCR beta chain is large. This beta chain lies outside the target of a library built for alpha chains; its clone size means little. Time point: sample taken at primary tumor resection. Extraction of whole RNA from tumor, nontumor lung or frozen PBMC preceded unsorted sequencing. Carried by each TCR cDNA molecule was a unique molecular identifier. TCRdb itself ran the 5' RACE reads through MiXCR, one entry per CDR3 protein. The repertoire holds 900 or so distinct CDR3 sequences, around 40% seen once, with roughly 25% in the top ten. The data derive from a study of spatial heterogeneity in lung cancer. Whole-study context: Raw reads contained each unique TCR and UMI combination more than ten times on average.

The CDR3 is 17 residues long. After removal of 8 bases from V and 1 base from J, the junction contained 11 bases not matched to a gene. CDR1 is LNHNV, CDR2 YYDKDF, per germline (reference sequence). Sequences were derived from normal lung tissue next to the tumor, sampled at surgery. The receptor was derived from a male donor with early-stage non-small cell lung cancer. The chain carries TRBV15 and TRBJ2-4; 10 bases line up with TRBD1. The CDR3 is CATSRDRGGRAKNIQYF. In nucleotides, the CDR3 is TGTGCCACCTCCCGGGACAGGGGAGGTAGGGCCAAAAACATTCAGTACTTC. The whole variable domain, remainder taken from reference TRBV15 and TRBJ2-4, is DAMVIQNPRYQVTQFGKPVTLSCSQTLNHNVMYWYQQKSSQAPKLLFHYYDKDFNNEADTPDNFQSRRPNTSFCFLDIRSPGLGDTAMYLCATSRDRGGRAKNIQYFGAGTRLSVL.